The next 30 T cell receptor beta chains were all read from a single sample in a study of persistence of HIV-infected CD4 T cells. These TCRs' antigens remain unknown. The libraries were made with immunoSEQ version 4 in survey mode. Sequenced by immunoSEQ multiplex PCR; TCRdb stores in-frame clones only, minus some. Of roughly 34,000 clones in the sample, about 81% were seen once. Stimulation used about 9.2 ug/mL lysate from CMV-infected fibroblasts. Memory cells lacking CD40L and CD69 with high CD45RO were sorted. The sample consisted of CD4+ T cells sorted from PBMCs after roughly 18-hour stimulation, taken from a patient who received antiretroviral therapy. The receptors originated from an adult woman with HIV who was CMV-seropositive.

The chain is built from TRBV19 and TRBJ2-2; possible D gene TRBD1, 6 bases. The V gene lost 3 bases and the J gene lost 1 base, with 18 bases spanning the gap. Germline CDR1 and CDR2: LNHDA and SQIVND (reference sequence). This CDR3 spans 18 amino acids. CDR3 sequence reads: CASSMRNWGTMNTGELFF. The CDR3 DNA reads as TGTGCCAGTAGTATGCGAAACTGGGGGACAATGAACACCGGGGAGCTGTTTTTT.

The rearrangement joins TRBV14 to TRBJ1-2; D is unclear. CDR3 length: 13 amino acids. Trimming shortened V by 0 bases and J by 8 bases, and 10 bases separated the two germline ends. Germline V CDR1 and CDR2: SGHDN, FVKESK. The CDR3 loop reads CASSQDVPGGYTF. CDR3 sequence (DNA): TGTGCCAGCAGCCAAGACGTTCCCGGCGGCTACACCTTC.

This rearrangement joins TRBV4-1 to TRBJ2-2, with TRBD2 matching over 15 bases. The V gene end was trimmed by 3 bases and the J gene end by 4 bases; junction bases not matched to a gene: 9. Germline lookup yields CDR1 MGHRA and CDR2 YSYEKL. The CDR3 has 19 residues. CDR3 DNA sequence: TGCGCCAGCAGCCACCCGGGACTAGCGGGAGGTCGGGGCACCGGGGAGCTGTTTTTT. It codes for CASSHPGLAGGRGTGELFF.

The chain is built from TRBV5-1 and TRBJ1-6; unclear D gene. Looked up from germline, CDR1 is SGHRS and CDR2 is YFSETQ. CDR3 length: 15 amino acids. Trimming took off 0 bases at V and 4 bases at J, with 8 bases between the two ends. CDR3 bases: TGCGCCAGCAGCTTGGGAATATATTATAATTCACCCCTCCACTTT. It is translated as CASSLGIYYNSPLHF.

This chain joins TRBV5-6 and TRBJ2-2; D is unresolved. Germline V gives CDR1 SGHDT, CDR2 YYEEEE. Trimming left V 4 bases short and J 4 bases short, with 8 bases between. The CDR3 runs 13 residues. CDR3 DNA: TGTGCCAGCAGCCCCAGAGGCACCGGGGAGCTGTTTTTT. Its protein is CASSPRGTGELFF.

The rearrangement uses TRBV9 and TRBJ2-1; TRBD1 agrees at 11 bases. This CDR3 contains 15 residues. V trimming: 0 bases; J trimming: 9 bases; junction bases outside the gene matches: 5. The germline gives CDR1 SGDLS, CDR2 YYNGEE. The CDR3 coding sequence is TGTGCCAGCAGCGTAGTTGGACAGGGGGCGGCTGAGCAGTTCTTC. Protein sequence: CASSVVGQGAAEQFF.

The genes are TRBV18 and TRBJ2-3; no reliable D call. The CDR3 has 15 amino acids. The V end was cut by 0 bases, the J end by 1 base, with 8 bases between. The germline V gene encodes CDR1 KGHSH and CDR2 LQKENI. The chain's CDR3 is CASSPPRQGTDTQYF. As DNA, the CDR3 is TGTGCCAGCTCACCACCCCGGCAGGGCACAGATACGCAGTATTTT.

This clone was observed once. This chain links TRBV3-1 (or the pseudogene TRBV3-2) with TRBJ2-1; no reliable D call. CDR1 and CDR2 (germline): LGHDT, YNNKEL (reference sequence). The CDR3 is made up of 14 amino acids. Trimming took off 1 base at V and 7 bases at J, with 11 bases between the two ends. The CDR3 spells CASSQVWSSNEQFF. CDR3 nucleotides: TGTGCCAGCAGCCAAGTTTGGAGTTCAAATGAGCAGTTCTTC.

V usage is TRBV12-3 or TRBV12-4 and J usage is TRBJ2-7; the D is unclear. V was shortened by 1 base and J by 2 bases, with 6 bases between the two germline ends. The CDR3 contains 13 residues. The CDR3 reads CASSLELPYEQYF. CDR3 nucleotide sequence: TGTGCCAGCAGTTTAGAGCTTCCCTACGAGCAGTACTTC.

J is TRBJ1-3 and V is TRBV5-1; 9 nucleotides match TRBD1. The length of the CDR3 is 14 residues. Germline CDR1 SGHRS, CDR2 YFSETQ. V lost 4 bases, J lost 5 bases, and 4 bases stayed unmatched. The CDR3 sequence: CASSRDRERNTIYF. As DNA, the CDR3 is TGCGCCAGCAGCCGGGACAGGGAAAGAAACACCATATATTTT.

Comment on this clone: At one end the junction does not follow the germline gene, possibly because of a read error. This chain links TRBV27 with TRBJ2-7, with a tentative D call TRBD1 (6 bases). This CDR3 is 13 amino acids long. Germline V CDR1 and CDR2: MNHEY, SMNVEV (reference sequence). The CDR3 sequence: CASSFTIRDMTLF. In DNA, the CDR3 is TGTGCCAGCAGTTTCACCATCCGGGACATGACCCTTTTC.

The chain links TRBV9 to TRBJ2-3; D is unclear. The CDR3 is 13 amino acids. V shed 0 bases and J shed 4 bases, with 6 bases lying between them. In germline, CDR1 is SGDLS, CDR2 YYNGEE. In nucleotides, the CDR3 is TGTGCCAGCAGCGTAGAGCGAGCAGATACGCAGTATTTT. It codes for CASSVERADTQYF.

The chain links TRBV18 to TRBJ2-4; the match to TRBD2 covers 8 bases. Germline loops: CDR1 KGHSH, CDR2 LQKENI. There are 17 residues in the CDR3. The V and J ends lost 6 bases and 0 bases, in that order; junction bases with no gene match: 10. The CDR3 DNA follows: TGTGCCAGCTCGCCTCAGGCCCTAGCGGGAGCCAAAAACATTCAGTACTTC. Its protein is CASSPQALAGAKNIQYF.

As DNA, the CDR3 is TGTGCCAGCTCACCATCGACAGGGACAAATTCACCCCTCCACTTT. Translation: CASSPSTGTNSPLHF. The chain joins TRBV18 to TRBJ1-6; 7 positions match TRBD1. The CDR3 length is 15 residues. Germline-derived CDR1 and CDR2 are KGHSH and LQKENI. Unmatched junction bases numbered 5, after V lost 2 bases and J lost 7 bases.

The V call is TRBV6-2 or TRBV6-3, the J call TRBJ1-3; no clear D. Germline loops: CDR1 MNHEY, CDR2 SVGEGT. The CDR3 totals 13 residues. V lost 4 bases and J 3 bases, leaving 7 bases between the germline ends. For the CDR3, the DNA is TGTGCCAGCAGTTCCACATATGGAAACACCATATATTTT. Translating gives CASSSTYGNTIYF.

The chain is built from TRBV6-5 and TRBJ1-1; 7 positions agree with TRBD1. The CDR3 extends over 12 amino acids. The V gene's germline CDR1 is MNHEY and CDR2 SVGAGI. Germline trimming cut 5 bases from V and 8 bases from J; bases unmatched to any gene: 5. The CDR3: CASSPRDSEAFF. In nucleotides, the CDR3 is TGTGCCAGCAGTCCCCGGGACAGCGAAGCTTTCTTT.

This chain links TRBV5-1 with TRBJ2-5; the match to TRBD1 covers 7 bases. J was trimmed by 2 bases and V by 4 bases; bases with no gene match: 8. The germline gives CDR1 SGHRS, CDR2 YFSETQ. This CDR3 comprises 15 residues. CDR3 region: CASSGRDSSQETQYF. CDR3 nucleotide sequence: TGCGCCAGCAGCGGACGGGACAGCTCTCAAGAGACCCAGTACTTC.

In this sample, this clone turned up once. CDR3 sequence: CASRLMGGWRGLSYEQYF. The CDR3 nucleotides read TGTGCCAGCAGGCTTATGGGAGGGTGGAGGGGGCTCTCCTACGAGCAGTACTTC. This rearrangement joins TRBV28 to TRBJ2-7, with D perhaps being TRBD1 or TRBD2 (7 bases each). Per the germline V gene, CDR1 is MDHEN and CDR2 is SYDVKM. V was cut by 6 bases and J by 0 bases, with 24 bases left in between. The CDR3 totals 18 residues.

The chain combines TRBV25-1 with TRBJ2-7; 7 nucleotides agree with TRBD2. With 4 bases clipped from V and 1 base from J, the junction kept 7 bases outside the gene matches. Germline V lookup: CDR1 MGHDK, CDR2 SYGVNS. CDR3 length: 15 residues. Here the CDR3 DNA reads TGTGCCAGCAGTGGAGTATGGGGGGGGTCCTACGAGCAGTACTTC. This translates into CASSGVWGGSYEQYF.

This clone was seen once. The chain uses TRBV18 and TRBJ1-1, with D perhaps matching TRBD1 (6 bases). Germline-derived CDR1 and CDR2 are KGHSH and LQKENI. The CDR3 loop spans 16 amino acids. Trimming removed 2 bases at V and 5 bases at J, with 18 bases between. The CDR3 is CASSPLYFSTGTEAFF. As DNA, the CDR3 is TGTGCCAGCTCACCATTATATTTTAGCACAGGGACTGAAGCTTTCTTT.

V and J are TRBV5-4 and TRBJ2-3; the match to TRBD2 covers 7 bases. The CDR3 is 15 residues long. CDR1 and CDR2 (germline): SGHNT, YYREEE (reference sequence). Trimming took 0 bases from V and 3 from J; bases not matched to a gene: 4. CDR3 region: CASSLAGLQTDTQYF. CDR3 in DNA: TGTGCCAGCAGCTTGGCGGGACTACAAACAGATACGCAGTATTTT. The full variable domain, rest sourced from reference TRBV5-4 and TRBJ2-3, is ETGVTQSPTHLIKTRGQQVTLRCSSQSGHNTVSWYQQALGQGPQFIFQYYREEENGRGNFPPRFSGLQFPNYSSELNVNALELDDSALYLCASSLAGLQTDTQYFGPGTRLTVL.

The V gene is TRBV5-1, the J gene TRBJ1-1, with 8 bases lining up with TRBD1. The CDR3 has 12 residues. The germline CDR1 and CDR2 sequences are SGHRS and YFSETQ. V shed 7 bases and J 3 bases; nucleotides not matched to a gene: 2. The DNA of the CDR3 is TGCGCCAGCCAGACAGGGGACACTGAAGCTTTCTTT. It yields the protein CASQTGDTEAFF.

The chain couples TRBV3-1 (or the pseudogene TRBV3-2) to TRBJ2-1; 9 bases agree with TRBD2. Germline CDR1 LGHDT, CDR2 YNNKEL (reference sequence). The V and J ends lost 4 bases and 8 bases, in that order; junction bases with no gene match: 9. There are 15 residues in the CDR3. The CDR3 DNA reads TGTGCCAGCAGCCCGACTAGCGGCCCAGGCGATGAGCAGTTCTTC. This translates into CASSPTSGPGDEQFF.

The chain carries TRBV11-1 and TRBJ2-1; perhaps TRBD2 as D (5 bases). Between the trimmed V and J ends, which lost 1 base and 9 bases, there was a span of 13 bases. The CDR3 consists of 14 residues. CDR1 is SGHAT, CDR2 FQDESV, per germline (reference sequence). The CDR3 is CASSLDGLSGEQFF. CDR3 nucleotide sequence: TGTGCCAGCAGCTTAGACGGATTGAGCGGTGAGCAGTTCTTC.

The J gene is TRBJ2-3, the V gene TRBV4-2; 8 nucleotides align to TRBD2. The ends lost 2 bases at V and 2 bases at J; junction bases unmatched: 3. CDR3 size: 15 residues. Germline V lookup: CDR1 LGHNA, CDR2 YNFKEQ. CDR3 sequence (DNA): TGTGCCAGCAGCCAACCTAGCGGGTTCACAGATACGCAGTATTTT. Its translation: CASSQPSGFTDTQYF.

V usage is TRBV11-3 and J usage is TRBJ2-2; possibly TRBD1 for D (5 bases). Trimming took 1 base from V and 4 from J, leaving 16 bases between them. The CDR3 totals 17 residues. Germline values: CDR1 SGHNT, CDR2 YENEEA. The CDR3 reads CASSLAIGAYGTGELFF. The CDR3 DNA reads as TGTGCCAGCAGCTTAGCGATTGGGGCGTACGGCACCGGGGAGCTGTTTTTT.

This clone has just a few counts. The chain is built from TRBV18 and TRBJ1-1; maybe TRBD1 (5 bases). The V gene lost 5 bases and the J gene lost 5 bases, with 18 bases spanning the gap. CDR1 KGHSH and CDR2 LQKENI come from the germline V gene. The length of the CDR3 is 15 residues. CDR3 nucleotides: TGTGCCAGCTCATCCGAATCACGGGGGAGTACTGAAGCTTTCTTT. It is translated as CASSSESRGSTEAFF.

The CDR3 protein is CASSVAGTSTDTQYF. The DNA of the CDR3 is TGTGCCAGCAGCGTAGCCGGGACTAGCACAGATACGCAGTATTTT. V gene TRBV9 combines with J gene TRBJ2-3, with a weak D call TRBD2 (6 bases). Per germline, CDR1 SGDLS and CDR2 YYNGEE. V was cut by 0 bases and J by 0 bases, with 8 bases left in between. The CDR3 is 15 amino acids.

The rearrangement joins TRBV29-1 to TRBJ2-7; 8 nucleotides agree with TRBD1. V was pared by 5 bases and J by 7 bases, with 7 bases of the junction left unmatched. Germline lookup yields CDR1 SQVTM and CDR2 ANQGSEA. CDR3 length: 12 residues. The CDR3 loop is CSVRTGLREQYF. DNA for the CDR3: TGCAGCGTTCGGACAGGGTTGAGGGAGCAGTACTTC.

The chain is built from TRBV11-3 and TRBJ2-1, with 16 bases lining up with TRBD2. Per germline, CDR1 SGHNT and CDR2 YENEEA. This CDR3 spans 16 amino acids. V shed 3 bases and J 4 bases; nucleotides not matched to a gene: 0. CDR3 sequence (DNA): TGTGCCAGCAGCTTGGGACTAGCGGGAGGGTACAATGAGCAGTTCTTC. Translating it yields CASSLGLAGGYNEQFF.